The 15 T cell receptor beta chains listed next were all sequenced from one sample in a study of cytomegalovirus exposure and HLA in healthy donors. The PCR employed 60 Vbeta primers together with 13 Jbeta primers. The method was immunoSEQ multiplex PCR; TCRdb's version includes in-frame clones alone and lacks a portion of them. This table has about 120,000 clones, approximately 80% appearing once. The sample was PBMCs. These receptors all come from a man younger than 40 in good health and CMV-seronegative.

This sequence joins TRBV9 and TRBJ2-1; no clear D. This CDR3 contains 12 residues. The V and J ends lost 4 bases and 8 bases respectively, with 10 bases between them. Germline V lookup: CDR1 SGDLS, CDR2 YYNGEE. The CDR3: CASSPPGHEQFF. In DNA form, the CDR3 reads TGTGCCAGCAGCCCCCCTGGCCATGAGCAGTTCTTC.

The chain joins TRBV14 to TRBJ2-1; D is uncertain. V was clipped by 2 bases and J by 0 bases, with 8 bases between them. Per germline, CDR1 SGHDN and CDR2 FVKESK. The CDR3 loop spans 15 amino acids. The CDR3: CASSQFISSYNEQFF. CDR3 in DNA: TGTGCCAGCAGCCAATTTATCAGCTCCTACAATGAGCAGTTCTTC.

The rearrangement links TRBV6-5 to TRBJ2-1; 8 bases agree with TRBD2. Germline trimming cut 6 bases from V and 5 bases from J; bases unmatched to any gene: 6. This CDR3 has 14 residues. Germline lookup yields CDR1 MNHEY and CDR2 SVGAGI. CDR3 sequence (DNA): TGTGCCAGCAGGTTTGGACTAGCAGACAATGAGCAGTTCTTC. It codes for CASRFGLADNEQFF.

This chain links TRBV19 with TRBJ1-2; D may be TRBD1 (6 bases). V dropped 0 bases and J dropped 0 bases, with 8 bases sitting between them. CDR3 length: 15 amino acids. CDR1 is LNHDA, CDR2 SQIVND, per germline (reference sequence). Here the CDR3 reads CASSIEQGSNYGYTF. The CDR3 nucleotides are TGTGCCAGTAGTATAGAACAGGGCTCTAACTATGGCTACACCTTC.

The V gene is TRBV15, the J gene TRBJ1-2; 9 positions match TRBD1. The CDR3 has 16 amino acids. V lost 3 bases, J lost 4 bases, and 9 bases stayed unmatched. Germline lookup yields CDR1 LNHNV and CDR2 YYDKDF (reference sequence). In DNA form, the CDR3 reads TGTGCCACCAGCAGGGAATGGGACAGGGCTACCTATGGCTACACCTTC. The encoded protein is CATSREWDRATYGYTF. Based on the CDR3 plus reference TRBV15 and TRBJ1-2, the full variable domain is DAMVIQNPRYQVTQFGKPVTLSCSQTLNHNVMYWYQQKSSQAPKLLFHYYDKDFNNEADTPDNFQSRRPNTSFCFLDIRSPGLGDTAMYLCATSREWDRATYGYTFGSGTRLTVV.

The chain combines TRBV5-4 with TRBJ2-7; 9 bases match TRBD1. The CDR3 is 15 amino acids. CDR1 is SGHNT, CDR2 YYREEE, per germline (reference sequence). Trimming took 5 bases from V and 4 from J; bases not matched to a gene: 10. CDR3 DNA: TGTGCCAGCAGTCGAGTTACAGGGGGCGCATACGAGCAGTACTTC. Its translation: CASSRVTGGAYEQYF.

This clone was counted once. The genes are TRBV9 and TRBJ2-7; no clear D. This CDR3 comprises 16 residues. V was trimmed by 0 bases and J by 2 bases, leaving 15 bases between them. Germline-derived CDR1 and CDR2 are SGDLS and YYNGEE. CDR3 sequence: CASSVGQSRRTYEQYF. The CDR3 nucleotides are TGTGCCAGCAGCGTAGGCCAGTCCCGAAGAACCTACGAGCAGTACTTC.

CDR3 bases: TGTGCCAGCAGTGAAAGCGGGAACAGGGACGAGCAGTACTTC. This gives the protein CASSESGNRDEQYF. The genes are TRBV25-1 and TRBJ2-7; TRBD2 is a possible D gene (7 bases). V was trimmed by 2 bases and J by 5 bases, leaving 13 bases between them. Germline CDR1 is MGHDK and CDR2 is SYGVNS. The CDR3 extends over 14 amino acids.

The V call is TRBV5-4, the J call TRBJ1-4, with TRBD1 as a possible D gene (5 bases). Germline-derived CDR1 and CDR2 are SGHNT and YYREEE (reference sequence). The CDR3 length is 13 residues. V was clipped by 0 bases and J by 6 bases, with 6 bases between them. The CDR3 DNA is TGTGCCAGCAGCTTGGTAGGGGATGAAAAACTGTTTTTT. Protein: CASSLVGDEKLFF. Full variable domain (outside the CDR3, taken from reference TRBV5-4 and TRBJ1-4): ETGVTQSPTHLIKTRGQQVTLRCSSQSGHNTVSWYQQALGQGPQFIFQYYREEENGRGNFPPRFSGLQFPNYSSELNVNALELDDSALYLCASSLVGDEKLFFGSGTQLSVL.

The chain uses TRBV5-1 and TRBJ1-2, with D perhaps TRBD1 (6 bases). The CDR3 contains 16 residues. Trimming cost V 3 bases and J 4 bases, with 19 bases left between them. Germline CDR1 is SGHRS and CDR2 is YFSETQ. Here the CDR3 reads CASSWNPDRSGYGYTF. Here the CDR3 DNA reads TGCGCCAGCAGCTGGAACCCGGACAGATCCGGCTATGGCTACACCTTC.

This chain joins TRBV20-1 and TRBJ2-7; D is possibly TRBD2 (5 bases). Germline CDR1 reads DFQATT; CDR2 reads SNEGSKA (reference sequence). The CDR3 consists of 11 residues. The V end was cut by 6 bases, the J end by 2 bases, with 8 bases between. CDR3 in amino acids: CSAPGTYEQYF. DNA for the CDR3: TGCAGTGCGCCCGGGACCTACGAGCAGTACTTC.

Remarks on this clone: Germline and junction disagree at one end, which may indicate a read error. The chain combines TRBV11-3 with TRBJ2-2; no definite D call. The CDR3 covers 15 residues. CDR1 and CDR2 from the germline V gene are SGHNT and YENEEA. As DNA, the CDR3 is TGTGCCAGCAGCATAGAAGTCGGGTACTCCGGGGAGCTGTTTTTT. Translation gives CASSIEVGYSGELFF.

The V call is TRBV5-5, the J call TRBJ2-4, with D possibly matching TRBD2 (5 bases). V dropped 4 bases and J dropped 0 bases, with 11 bases sitting between them. CDR3 size: 15 residues. Germline V gene sequence: CDR1 SGHKS, CDR2 YYEKEE (reference sequence). CDR3 residues: CASSPLALAKNIQYF. Here the CDR3 DNA reads TGTGCCAGCAGCCCTTTAGCGTTAGCCAAAAACATTCAGTACTTC.

The chain carries TRBV12-5 and TRBJ2-3, with 11 bases lining up with TRBD2. CDR3 length: 19 amino acids. J was trimmed by 1 base and V by 6 bases; bases with no gene match: 15. Germline-derived CDR1 and CDR2 are LGHNT and FRNRAP. This CDR3 is CASGTPGLAVRGGTDTQYF. The CDR3 bases are TGTGCTAGTGGGACACCGGGACTAGCGGTCCGGGGGGGCACAGATACGCAGTATTTT.

The chain uses TRBV2 and TRBJ1-6, with D unclear. V lost 9 bases and J 6 bases, leaving 18 bases between the germline ends. The CDR3 loop spans 15 amino acids. In germline, CDR1 is SNHLY, CDR2 FYNNEI. CDR3 DNA: TGTGCCAGTATTTATCTGTGGACTGGTAATTCACCCCTCCACTTT. This translates into CASIYLWTGNSPLHF.